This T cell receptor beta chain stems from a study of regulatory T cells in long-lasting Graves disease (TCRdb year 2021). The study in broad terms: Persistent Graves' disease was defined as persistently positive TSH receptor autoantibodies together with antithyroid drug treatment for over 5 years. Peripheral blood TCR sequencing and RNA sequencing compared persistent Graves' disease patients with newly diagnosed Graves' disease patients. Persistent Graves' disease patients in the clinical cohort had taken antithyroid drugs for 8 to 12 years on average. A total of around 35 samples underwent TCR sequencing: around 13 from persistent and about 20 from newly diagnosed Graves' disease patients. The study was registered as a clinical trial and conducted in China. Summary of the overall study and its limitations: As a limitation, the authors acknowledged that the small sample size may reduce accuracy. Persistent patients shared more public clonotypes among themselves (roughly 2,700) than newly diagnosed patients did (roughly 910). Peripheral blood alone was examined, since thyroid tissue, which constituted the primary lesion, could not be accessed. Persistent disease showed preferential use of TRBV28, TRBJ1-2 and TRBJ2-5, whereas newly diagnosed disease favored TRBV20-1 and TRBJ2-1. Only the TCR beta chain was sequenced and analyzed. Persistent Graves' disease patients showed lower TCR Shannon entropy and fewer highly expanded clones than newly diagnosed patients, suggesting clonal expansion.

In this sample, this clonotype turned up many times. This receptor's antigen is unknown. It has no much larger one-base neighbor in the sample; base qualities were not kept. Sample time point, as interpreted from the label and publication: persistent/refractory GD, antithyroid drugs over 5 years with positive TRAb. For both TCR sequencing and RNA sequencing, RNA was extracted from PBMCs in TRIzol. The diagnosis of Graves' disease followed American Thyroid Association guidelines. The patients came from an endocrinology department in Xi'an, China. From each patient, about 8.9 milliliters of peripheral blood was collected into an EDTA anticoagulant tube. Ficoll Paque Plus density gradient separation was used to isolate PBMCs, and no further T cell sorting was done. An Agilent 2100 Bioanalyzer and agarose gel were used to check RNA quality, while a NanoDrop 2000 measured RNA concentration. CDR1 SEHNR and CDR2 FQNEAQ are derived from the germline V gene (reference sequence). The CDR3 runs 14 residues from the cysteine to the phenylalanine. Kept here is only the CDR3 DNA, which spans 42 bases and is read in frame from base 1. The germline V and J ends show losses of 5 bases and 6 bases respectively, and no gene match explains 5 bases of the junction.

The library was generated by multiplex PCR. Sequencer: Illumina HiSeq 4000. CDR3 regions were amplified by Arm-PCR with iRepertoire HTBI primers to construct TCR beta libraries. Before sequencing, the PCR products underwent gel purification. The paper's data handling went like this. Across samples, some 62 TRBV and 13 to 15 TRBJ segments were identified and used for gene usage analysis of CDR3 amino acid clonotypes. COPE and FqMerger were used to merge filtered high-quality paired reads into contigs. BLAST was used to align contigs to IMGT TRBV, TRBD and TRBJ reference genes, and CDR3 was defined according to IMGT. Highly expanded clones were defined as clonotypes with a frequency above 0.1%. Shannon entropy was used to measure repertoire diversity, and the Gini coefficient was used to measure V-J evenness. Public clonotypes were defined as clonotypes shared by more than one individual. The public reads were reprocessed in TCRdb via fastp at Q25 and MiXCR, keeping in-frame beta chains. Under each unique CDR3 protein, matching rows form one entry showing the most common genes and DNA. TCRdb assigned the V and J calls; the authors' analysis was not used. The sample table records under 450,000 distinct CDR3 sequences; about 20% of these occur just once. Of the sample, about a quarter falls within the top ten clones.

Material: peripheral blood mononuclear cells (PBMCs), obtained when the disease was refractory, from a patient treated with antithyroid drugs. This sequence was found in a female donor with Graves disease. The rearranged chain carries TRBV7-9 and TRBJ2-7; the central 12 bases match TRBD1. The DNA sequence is TGTGCCAGCAGCACCGGGACAGGGGGCCTCGAGCAGTACTTC. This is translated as CASSTGTGGLEQYF.